This T cell receptor beta chain stems from a study of T cells in localized non-small cell lung cancer. Findings and caveats of the study: Uninvolved adjacent lung, not tumor, had the highest T cell clonality.

As regards this clone: The antigen remains undetermined.

Clones were sequenced by immunoSEQ multiplex PCR, and TCRdb holds only the in-frame ones, with some missing. The data hold 45,000 to 55,000 clones, with 80% to 90% observed a single time. Deletions cut 0 bases from V and 4 bases from J, with 19 bases between. This CDR3 comprises 17 residues. Germline CDR1 reads SGHRS; CDR2 reads YFSETQ. The TCR originated in a male donor at least 60 years old with stage III squamous cell lung carcinoma. The input for sequencing was peripheral blood, taken before any cancer treatment. The V gene is TRBV5-1, the J gene TRBJ2-5; D possibly matches TRBD1 or TRBD2 (5 bases each). CDR3 DNA: TGCGCCAGCAGCTTGGGTTCCTCGGACCTCGGGGCAGAGACCCAGTACTTC. Translation: CASSLGSSDLGAETQYF.